Shown below are 23 T cell receptor beta chains from a single sample sequenced in a study of metastatic and nonmetastatic thyroid tumors. TCRdb re-called the PCR reads with MiXCR. Of about 93,000 clones listed, approximately 12% are singletons. Not a single patient had been given any form of treatment at any point before undergoing thyroid surgery. The sample consisted of blood. The source is a female donor with papillary thyroid cancer or a benign thyroid nodule (not recorded which). Some clones in this sample may be carry-over from other donors' samples.

Ten or more counts support this clone. The chain carries TRBV30 and TRBJ2-5; 10 bases match TRBD1. V lost 3 bases, J lost 5 bases, and 9 bases stayed unmatched. Germline lookup yields CDR1 GTSNPN and CDR2 SVGIG (reference sequence). This CDR3 is 15 amino acids long. The CDR3 sequence: CAWSARQGAGETQYF. Here the CDR3 DNA reads TGTGCCTGGAGCGCACGACAGGGGGCCGGTGAGACCCAGTACTTC.

For this clone: A read error may produce the germline difference seen at one junction end. The chain couples TRBV11-1 to TRBJ2-7, with D possibly being TRBD1 (5 bases). This CDR3 has 14 residues. Looked up from germline, CDR1 is SGHAT and CDR2 is FQDESV (reference sequence). The CDR3 region is CTSSQGVVSYEQYF. For the CDR3, the DNA is TGTACCAGCAGCCAAGGGGTTGTTTCCTACGAGCAGTACTTC.

This clone was recorded at least ten times. This chain connects TRBV20-1 to TRBJ1-5; tentative D call: TRBD1 (5 bases). The germline CDR1 and CDR2 sequences are DFQATT and SNEGSKA (reference sequence). The germline V and J ends were trimmed by 6 bases and 6 bases, with 15 bases remaining between them. The CDR3 is 13 residues long. Here the CDR3 reads CSALRQGGQPQHF. The CDR3 DNA is TGCAGTGCATTGAGGCAGGGAGGTCAGCCCCAGCATTTT.

This clone showed up many times. The J gene is TRBJ1-6, the V gene TRBV4-3; TRBD1 matches 12 bases. The CDR3 contains 18 residues. The V and J ends lost 1 base and 9 bases, in that order; junction bases with no gene match: 10. Germline loops: CDR1 LGHNA, CDR2 YSLEER. Here the CDR3 reads CASSQVKGTGGLGSPLHF. CDR3 nucleotide sequence: TGCGCCAGCAGCCAAGTAAAAGGGACAGGGGGCCTCGGTTCACCCCTCCACTTT.

At least ten counts were recorded for this clone. The rearrangement uses TRBV19 and TRBJ2-4; unclear D gene. Deletions cut 3 bases from V and 8 bases from J, with 20 bases between. The V gene's germline CDR1 is LNHDA and CDR2 SQIVND (reference sequence). This CDR3 is 16 amino acids long. CDR3 nucleotides: TGTGCCAGTAGTATGGGCAGAAAAGAGGTTGGATACATTCAGTACTTC. Encoded protein: CASSMGRKEVGYIQYF.

This clone was seen many times. The gene calls are TRBV12-3 or TRBV12-4 and TRBJ2-3; 7 positions match TRBD1. The CDR3 is made up of 12 amino acids. V trimming: 6 bases; J trimming: 9 bases; junction bases outside the gene matches: 6. This chain's CDR3 is CASRLSDRTQYF. CDR3 nucleotides: TGTGCCAGCAGACTCTCGGACAGGACGCAGTATTTT.

A few counts support this clone. The rearrangement joins TRBV7-2 to TRBJ2-2; D remains unclear. Germline-derived CDR1 and CDR2 are SGHTA and FQGNSA. The V end was cut by 2 bases, the J end by 7 bases, with 32 bases between. CDR3 length: 21 amino acids. Written as DNA, the CDR3 is TGTGCCAGCAGCTTACCCACTTTGACGAAGGGTTTCTCGAAGATCGGCGGGGAGCTGTTTTTT. It codes for CASSLPTLTKGFSKIGGELFF.

About this clone itself: A much larger clone lies a single base off, so this may be a read error. This chain links TRBV2 with TRBJ2-5, with unresolved D. The CDR3 totals 12 residues. Trimming took off 5 bases at V and 8 bases at J, with 12 bases between the two ends. Germline V lookup: CDR1 SNHLY, CDR2 FYNNEI. CDR3 sequence reads: CASSTPVDTQYF. Here the CDR3 DNA reads TGTGCCAGCAGTACACCCGTGGATACCCAGTACTTC.

This clone was seen at least ten times. The chain couples TRBV30 to TRBJ2-1; the match to TRBD2 covers 14 bases. Trimming took 2 bases from V and 7 from J; bases not matched to a gene: 10. The germline gives CDR1 GTSNPN, CDR2 SVGIG (reference sequence). CDR3 length: 17 amino acids. The CDR3 here is CAWSWGLAGEKGNEQFF. The CDR3 region has the DNA TGTGCCTGGAGTTGGGGACTAGCGGGGGAAAAAGGGAATGAGCAGTTCTTC.

This clone showed up just a few times. The CDR3, as DNA: TGTGCCACCAGTGATTCTCCTATGAACACCGGGGAGCTGTTTTTT. Its protein product is CATSDSPMNTGELFF. This rearrangement joins TRBV24-1 to TRBJ2-2, with D uncertain. The V end was cut by 2 bases, the J end by 1 base, with 7 bases between. CDR1 and CDR2 from the germline V gene are KGHDR and SFDVKD. The CDR3 loop spans 15 amino acids.

This clone has at least ten counts. V usage is TRBV20-1 and J usage is TRBJ2-4, with D tentatively TRBD2 (6 bases). This CDR3 comprises 16 residues. V shed 6 bases and J shed 6 bases, with 24 bases lying between them. Germline CDR1 DFQATT, CDR2 SNEGSKA (reference sequence). The CDR3: CSALPRTTLEGNIQYF. CDR3 nucleotide sequence: TGCAGTGCCCTACCTCGGACTACCCTAGAGGGAAACATTCAGTACTTC.

Comments on this clone: This may come from a read error, since a much larger clone is one base off. V usage is TRBV11-2 and J usage is TRBJ2-3; possibly TRBD2 for D (6 bases). CDR3 length: 17 residues. Trimming removed 1 base at V and 2 bases at J, with 16 bases between. The germline V gene has CDR1 SGHAT and CDR2 FQNNGV. CDR3: CASSLGAPGGFTDTQYF. CDR3 nucleotides: TGTGCCAGCAGCTTAGGTGCCCCCGGGGGTTTCACAGATACGCAGTATTTT. Filled out from reference TRBV11-2 and TRBJ2-3, the complete variable domain reads EAGVAQSPRYKIIEKRQSVAFWCNPISGHATLYWYQQILGQGPKLLIQFQNNGVVDDSQLPKDRFSAERLKGVDSTLKIQPAKLEDSAVYLCASSLGAPGGFTDTQYFGPGTRLTVL.

In its sample, this clone was seen many times. J is TRBJ1-4 and V is TRBV30; TRBD1 might be the D (6 bases). The CDR3 runs 15 residues. The V gene lost 3 bases and the J gene lost 3 bases, with 14 bases spanning the gap. CDR1 is GTSNPN and CDR2 is SVGIG in the germline V gene (reference sequence). Here the CDR3 reads CAWSRGQSANEKLFF. CDR3 coding DNA: TGTGCCTGGAGCCGCGGACAGTCCGCTAATGAAAAACTGTTTTTT. Complete variable domain (other parts from reference TRBV30 and TRBJ1-4): SQTIHQWPATLVQPVGSPLSLECTVEGTSNPNLYWYRQAAGRGLQLLFYSVGIGQISSEVPQNLSASRPQDRQFILSSKKLLLSDSGFYLCAWSRGQSANEKLFFGSGTQLSVL.

In its sample, this clone was seen many times. The CDR3 region is CASSEQGAEDTQYF. The CDR3 DNA reads as TGTGCCAGCAGCGAACAGGGGGCCGAAGATACGCAGTATTTT. The rearrangement joins TRBV6-4 to TRBJ2-3; 9 nucleotides align to TRBD1. Trimming at V came to 6 bases and at J to 5 bases, leaving 6 bases not matched to a gene. Germline CDR1 and CDR2: MRHNA and SNTAGT. The CDR3 length is 14 residues.

In its sample, this clone was seen once. This sequence joins TRBV20-1 and TRBJ2-1; D may be TRBD1 (5 bases). The CDR3 is 15 residues long. V was cut by 0 bases and J by 5 bases, with 14 bases left in between. Germline CDR1 DFQATT, CDR2 SNEGSKA (reference sequence). The CDR3 here is CSARDPRVKNNEQFF. In DNA form, the CDR3 reads TGCAGTGCTAGAGATCCCAGGGTTAAGAACAATGAGCAGTTCTTC.

The table lists this clone with many counts. This chain joins TRBV13 and TRBJ1-6; maybe TRBD1 (6 bases). Trimming stripped 5 bases from V and 10 bases from J, with 24 bases between. Germline V gives CDR1 PRHDT, CDR2 FYEKMQ (reference sequence). There are 17 residues in the CDR3. CDR3 in amino acids: CASSPKRTAGSSSPLHF. The CDR3 coding sequence is TGTGCCAGCAGCCCCAAAAGGACAGCGGGGTCGAGCTCACCCCTCCACTTT. Together with reference TRBV13 and TRBJ1-6, the CDR3 gives the full variable domain: AAGVIQSPRHLIKEKRETATLKCYPIPRHDTVYWYQQGPGQDPQFLISFYEKMQSDKGSIPDRFSAQQFSDYHSELNMSSLELGDSALYFCASSPKRTAGSSSPLHFGNGTRLTVT.

The chain joins TRBV6-1 to TRBJ2-6; D call uncertain. V was pared by 5 bases and J by 0 bases, with 11 bases between. Germline CDR1 reads MNHNS; CDR2 reads SASEGT. The CDR3 is 16 amino acids. The CDR3 DNA sequence: TGTGCCAGCAGTCCCGCAGGTTGCTCTGGGGCCAACGTCCTGACTTTC. Translation: CASSPAGCSGANVLTF.

This clone was recorded many times. The gene calls are TRBV5-4 and TRBJ2-1, with TRBD2 matching 14 bases. Losses at the gene ends were 0 bases for V and 4 bases for J; bases not matched to a gene: 0. The V gene's germline CDR1 is SGHNT and CDR2 YYREEE (reference sequence). This CDR3 comprises 16 residues. The CDR3 spells CASSLGLAGGYNEQFF. The CDR3 DNA follows: TGTGCCAGCAGCTTGGGACTAGCGGGAGGGTACAATGAGCAGTTCTTC.

Note on this clone: This may be a read error: a much more frequent sequence differs by one nucleotide. The V gene is TRBV20-1, the J gene TRBJ1-1; D not certain. CDR3 length equals 12 residues. CDR1 and CDR2 from the germline V gene are DFQATT and SNEGSKA (reference sequence). As DNA, the CDR3 is TGCCGGGCCAACGAATTGAACACTGAAGCTTTCTTT. Residues: CRANELNTEAFF.

CDR3 in amino acids: CASSFLQGEGNTEAFF. In nucleotides, the CDR3 is TGTGCCAGCAGCTTCCTCCAGGGCGAGGGGAACACTGAAGCTTTCTTT. This chain uses TRBV5-5 with TRBJ1-1; D might be TRBD1 (5 bases). This CDR3 spans 16 amino acids. Trimming removed 2 bases at V and 1 base at J, with 15 bases between. Germline V gives CDR1 SGHKS, CDR2 YYEKEE (reference sequence).

To note about this clone: Germline and junction disagree at one end, which may indicate a read error. The chain employs TRBV7-2 and TRBJ2-2; D may correspond to TRBD1 or TRBD2 (6 bases each). The CDR3 contains 13 residues. Germline-derived CDR1 and CDR2 are SGHTA and FQGNSA. The CDR3 here is CASSLRGVGELFF. CDR3 bases: TGTGCCAGCAGCTTAAGGGGGGTCGGGGAGCTGTTTTTC.

This clone appeared many times. This chain joins TRBV7-3 and TRBJ1-2; a weak D match, TRBD1 (6 bases). The length of the CDR3 is 11 residues. V lost 4 bases and J 8 bases, leaving 8 bases between the germline ends. From germline, CDR1 is SGHTA and CDR2 FQGTGA. CDR3 in DNA: TGTGCCAGCAGCTCAGGGGACGGCTACACCTTC. Translating gives CASSSGDGYTF.

A few counts support this clone. A read error may account for a junction end that differs from germline. This rearrangement joins TRBV6-1 to TRBJ2-7, with D maybe TRBD2 (5 bases). The germline V gene has CDR1 MNHNS and CDR2 SASEGT. The length of the CDR3 is 13 residues. CDR3: CASSEEGGGAVGF. The DNA for the CDR3 is TGTGCCAGCAGTGAAGAGGGCGGAGGAGCCGTTGGCTTC.